This TCR beta chain was sequenced for a study of shared clonotypes between healthy human individuals. Study results and caveats: Even with large depth, rarefaction showed that sorted-subset sequencing was incomplete.

The length of the CDR3 is 14 residues. Trimming stripped 5 bases from V and 5 bases from J, with 14 bases between. The germline gives CDR1 SGHTA, CDR2 FQGTGA. On this clone itself: Its antigen remains unknown.

TCRdb's copy holds only in-frame clones and misses some; the assay was immunoSEQ multiplex PCR. Of over a million clones in the sample, around 95% were seen once. Naive CD45RA+ and memory CD45RA-negative subsets were split from CD4+ cells. The sequencing input was naive CD4+ T cells sorted from blood. As for subset: CD45RA+ positively selected. This TCR was recovered from a man between 25 and 39 years old in good health. V is TRBV7-3 and J is TRBJ2-3, with D possibly being TRBD2 (7 bases). CDR3 amino acids: CASSARGAGDTQYF. CDR3 DNA sequence: TGTGCCAGCAGCGCTCGGGGGGCCGGAGATACGCAGTATTTT.